These 27 T cell receptor beta chains originate from one sample sequenced in a study of T cell responses to AZD1222 COVID-19 vaccine. Only in-frame clones appear in the TCRdb table, and some are missing; sequencing was by immunoSEQ multiplex PCR. This sample has about 110,000 clones, with around 94% found just once. The specimen was peripheral blood, collected on day 0 of AZD1222 vaccination. The origin of the receptors is an adult in good health.

The genes are TRBV4-3 and TRBJ1-1, with TRBD1 as a possible D gene (5 bases). Trimming cost V 3 bases and J 4 bases, with 12 bases left between them. This CDR3 has 14 residues. Germline loops: CDR1 LGHNA, CDR2 YSLEER. The CDR3 DNA follows: TGCGCCAGCAGCCATGCAACCGGGGCCACTGAAGCTTTCTTT. Encoded protein: CASSHATGATEAFF.

This chain joins TRBV7-8 and TRBJ2-7, with 14 bases fitting TRBD2. J was trimmed by 3 bases and V by 5 bases; bases with no gene match: 6. The CDR3 has 16 residues. CDR1 and CDR2 (germline): SGHVS, FQNEAQ. CDR3 amino acids: CASSPRTSGGHYEQYF. The CDR3 nucleotides read TGTGCCAGCAGCCCCCGGACTAGCGGGGGGCACTACGAGCAGTACTTC.

This chain links TRBV6-5 with TRBJ1-3; D may be TRBD1 (5 bases). CDR1 and CDR2 (germline): MNHEY, SVGAGI. Between the trimmed V and J ends, which lost 0 bases and 2 bases, there was a span of 11 bases. The CDR3 extends over 16 amino acids. DNA of the CDR3: TGTGCCAGCAGTTACTCGAGCCAGGGCCCTGGAAACACCATATATTTT. Amino acid sequence: CASSYSSQGPGNTIYF.

The chain couples TRBV30 to TRBJ1-5; maybe TRBD1 (5 bases). CDR3 size: 13 residues. V was pared by 0 bases and J by 6 bases, with 9 bases between. The germline V gene encodes CDR1 GTSNPN and CDR2 SVGIG (reference sequence). The CDR3 coding sequence is TGTGCCTGGAGTGTTCAGGGTGGTCAGCCCCAGCATTTT. It is translated as CAWSVQGGQPQHF.

The V gene is TRBV6-1, the J gene TRBJ2-5, with D possibly being TRBD1 (8 bases). Trimming pared 4 bases from V and 1 base from J, leaving 25 bases between. The CDR3 runs 19 residues. Germline CDR1 MNHNS, CDR2 SASEGT. CDR3 protein: CASSGGQVLGGGFQETQYF. The DNA for the CDR3 is TGTGCCAGCAGTGGGGGACAGGTTCTCGGGGGAGGGTTCCAAGAGACCCAGTACTTC.

V usage is TRBV7-3 and J usage is TRBJ1-3; 7 nucleotides align to TRBD1. Germline trimming cut 5 bases from V and 2 bases from J; bases unmatched to any gene: 9. This CDR3 comprises 16 residues. CDR1 is SGHTA, CDR2 FQGTGA, per germline. This CDR3 is CASSPMQQGTGNTIYF. The CDR3 nucleotides are TGTGCCAGCAGCCCCATGCAACAGGGGACTGGAAACACCATATATTTT.

This chain links TRBV5-1 with TRBJ2-2, with D uncertain. Trimming took 4 bases from V and 0 from J, leaving 10 bases between them. Germline assignment: CDR1 SGHRS and CDR2 YFSETQ. The CDR3 has 15 amino acids. The CDR3 loop reads CASSNAAANTGELFF. The CDR3 coding sequence is TGCGCCAGCAGCAACGCTGCGGCGAACACCGGGGAGCTGTTTTTT.

The chain employs TRBV27 and TRBJ1-2; no definite D call. Trimming took 4 bases from V and 5 from J, leaving 8 bases between them. CDR3 length: 12 residues. The germline V gene has CDR1 MNHEY and CDR2 SMNVEV (reference sequence). The CDR3 sequence: CASSSWGYGYTF. CDR3 DNA: TGTGCCAGCAGTTCCTGGGGATATGGCTACACCTTC.

The rearrangement joins TRBV30 to TRBJ1-5, with 8 bases aligning to TRBD1. The CDR3 totals 15 residues. Germline V lookup: CDR1 GTSNPN, CDR2 SVGIG (reference sequence). V shed 3 bases, J shed 6 bases, and the junction held 10 bases outside the gene matches. Here the CDR3 DNA reads TGTGCCTGGAGCTCTGGCAGGGGGCTTAGTCAGCCCCAGCATTTT. Its translation: CAWSSGRGLSQPQHF.

The rearrangement joins TRBV6-5 to TRBJ1-1; weak D call: TRBD1 (6 bases). This CDR3 is built from 14 residues. V lost 10 bases to trimming and J lost 3 bases, with 18 bases between them. Germline CDR1 MNHEY, CDR2 SVGAGI. CDR3 DNA: TGTGCCACCAATAGGGGCAGGGGTGACACTGAAGCTTTCTTT. It translates to CATNRGRGDTEAFF.

The rearrangement uses TRBV11-3 and TRBJ2-7; TRBD2 might be the D (6 bases). Trimming took 1 base from V and 4 from J, leaving 11 bases between them. CDR3 length: 14 amino acids. Germline CDR1 is SGHNT and CDR2 is YENEEA. CDR3 loop: CASSLAATSYEQYF. The DNA for the CDR3 is TGTGCCAGCAGCTTAGCTGCGACTAGTTACGAGCAGTACTTC. The whole variable domain, remainder taken from reference TRBV11-3 and TRBJ2-7, is EAGVVQSPRYKIIEKKQPVAFWCNPISGHNTLYWYLQNLGQGPELLIRYENEEAVDDSQLPKDRFSAERLKGVDSTLKIQPAELGDSAVYLCASSLAATSYEQYFGPGTRLTVT.

The CDR3: CATSDSWGTNEKLFF. Written as DNA, the CDR3 is TGTGCCACCAGTGATTCCTGGGGAACTAATGAAAAACTGTTTTTT. This rearrangement joins TRBV24-1 to TRBJ1-4, with D hard to call. V was clipped by 2 bases and J by 1 base, with 7 bases between them. The CDR3 has 15 amino acids. Germline loops: CDR1 KGHDR, CDR2 SFDVKD.

This chain joins TRBV9 and TRBJ1-2, with TRBD1 matching 12 bases. From germline, CDR1 is SGDLS and CDR2 YYNGEE. V lost 4 bases and J lost 4; bases outside the gene matches: 17. The CDR3 spans 19 residues. CDR3 nucleotide sequence: TGTGCCAGCAGCCCATACTCCCGGGGACAGGGGGCTGGGGGCTATGGCTACACCTTC. Amino acid sequence: CASSPYSRGQGAGGYGYTF.

In DNA form, the CDR3 reads TGTGCCAGCAGCTTAGCAGGGGGGTTACAAGAGACCCAGTACTTC. It encodes CASSLAGGLQETQYF. The chain carries TRBV7-9 and TRBJ2-5, with D possibly being TRBD1 or TRBD2 (6 bases each). Germline V lookup: CDR1 SEHNR, CDR2 FQNEAQ (reference sequence). The CDR3 loop spans 15 amino acids. The V gene lost 0 bases and the J gene lost 2 bases, with 10 bases spanning the gap.

The chain couples TRBV7-9 to TRBJ1-1; maybe TRBD1 (5 bases). CDR3 size: 14 residues. Trimming took off 4 bases at V and 1 base at J, with 10 bases between the two ends. CDR1 and CDR2 from the germline V gene are SEHNR and FQNEAQ (reference sequence). The CDR3 protein is CASSYRSPNTEAFF. CDR3 in DNA: TGTGCCAGCAGCTACAGGTCCCCGAACACTGAAGCTTTCTTT.

This chain joins TRBV5-6 and TRBJ1-2; tentatively, D is TRBD1 (5 bases). The CDR3 is made up of 17 amino acids. Trimming pared 1 base from V and 7 bases from J, leaving 23 bases between. CDR1 is SGHDT and CDR2 is YYEEEE in the germline V gene. CDR3 amino acids: CASSLYRFWAATGGYTF. The CDR3 DNA reads TGTGCCAGCAGCTTGTACAGGTTTTGGGCCGCAACGGGTGGCTACACCTTC.

The rearrangement uses TRBV6-5 and TRBJ2-2, with no clear D. This CDR3 is 12 amino acids long. V lost 2 bases and J lost 7, with 5 bases in between. CDR1 is MNHEY, CDR2 SVGAGI, per germline. In DNA form, the CDR3 reads TGTGCCAGCAGTTACAATTTCGGGGAGCTGTTTTTT. Translated, it gives CASSYNFGELFF.

This chain uses TRBV6-5 with TRBJ1-1; 7 bases match TRBD1. Germline V gene data show CDR1 as MNHEY and CDR2 as SVGAGI. The CDR3 runs 15 residues. The V gene end was trimmed by 3 bases and the J gene end by 1 base; junction bases not matched to a gene: 5. The CDR3 protein is CASSYIGGRNTEAFF. CDR3 sequence (DNA): TGTGCCAGCAGTTATATAGGGGGCCGGAACACTGAAGCTTTCTTT.

The chain couples TRBV29-1 to TRBJ1-2; no firm D call. This CDR3 has 13 amino acids. Trimming removed 2 bases at V and 0 bases at J, with 7 bases between. Germline V lookup: CDR1 SQVTM, CDR2 ANQGSEA. The CDR3 protein is CSVEPGTNYGYTF. As DNA, the CDR3 is TGCAGCGTTGAACCGGGAACTAACTATGGCTACACCTTC.

The genes are TRBV2 and TRBJ1-1; the match to TRBD1 covers 8 bases. The ends lost 2 bases at V and 7 bases at J; junction bases unmatched: 9. The germline CDR1 and CDR2 sequences are SNHLY and FYNNEI. The CDR3 runs 15 residues. CDR3 DNA: TGTGCCAGCAGTGAACTGGGACAGGCGCAGGGTGAAGCTTTCTTT. Translated: CASSELGQAQGEAFF.

The genes are TRBV19 and TRBJ2-5, with TRBD1 matching 7 bases. The germline V gene has CDR1 LNHDA and CDR2 SQIVND (reference sequence). The CDR3 is 15 residues long. After removal of 4 bases from V and 0 bases from J, the junction contained 5 bases not matched to a gene. The CDR3 nucleotides read TGTGCCAGTAGTAACAGGGGAAGCTACCAAGAGACCCAGTACTTC. The encoded protein is CASSNRGSYQETQYF.

The V gene is TRBV7-8, the J gene TRBJ1-2; D perhaps matches TRBD1 (5 bases). Per germline, CDR1 SGHVS and CDR2 FQNEAQ. Trimming pared 0 bases from V and 2 bases from J, leaving 13 bases between. The CDR3 runs to 16 residues. DNA for the CDR3: TGTGCCAGCAGCTTAGCTGGTAGGGGTGTAAACTATGGCTACACCTTC. Amino acids: CASSLAGRGVNYGYTF.

J is TRBJ2-2 and V is TRBV3-1 (or the pseudogene TRBV3-2); D ambiguous. CDR1 and CDR2 from the germline V gene are LGHDT and YNNKEL (reference sequence). CDR3 length: 11 amino acids. Deletions cut 1 base from V and 14 bases from J, with 8 bases between. The CDR3 region is CASSQGRDLFF. CDR3 DNA sequence: TGTGCCAGCAGCCAAGGGAGAGATCTGTTTTTT.

This chain connects TRBV7-8 to TRBJ2-1, with D possibly matching TRBD2 (6 bases). Germline CDR1 reads SGHVS; CDR2 reads FQNEAQ. This CDR3 comprises 19 residues. Trimming took 0 bases from V and 0 from J, leaving 18 bases between them. CDR3 sequence reads: CASSLAGIRTTYSYNEQFF. CDR3 in DNA: TGTGCCAGCAGCTTAGCTGGGATTCGGACTACCTACTCCTACAATGAGCAGTTCTTC.

This sequence joins TRBV12-3 or TRBV12-4 and TRBJ1-1; TRBD1 agrees at 7 bases. J lost 6 bases, V lost 6 bases, and 7 bases had no gene match. The CDR3 contains 13 residues. CDR3 in DNA: TGTGCCAGCAGGGGGACAGCTATCGCTGAAGCTTTCTTT. It translates to CASRGTAIAEAFF.

This sequence joins TRBV30 and TRBJ1-5; TRBD1 matches 11 bases. The length of the CDR3 is 15 residues. Germline assignment: CDR1 GTSNPN and CDR2 SVGIG (reference sequence). The trim removed 1 base at V and 6 bases at J, leaving 5 bases unmatched. The CDR3 DNA follows: TGTGCCTGGAGTGCGGACAGGGGGCAAGGTCAGCCCCAGCATTTT. Protein product: CAWSADRGQGQPQHF.

This chain links TRBV4-2 with TRBJ1-1, with 7 bases identical to TRBD1. V was clipped by 3 bases and J by 1 base; unmatched bases: 5. This CDR3 spans 15 amino acids. In germline, CDR1 is LGHNA, CDR2 YNFKEQ. CDR3 nucleotides: TGTGCCAGCAGCCAGCAGGGGGGTAGGAACACTGAAGCTTTCTTT. Amino acid sequence: CASSQQGGRNTEAFF.